What follows are 20 T cell receptor beta chains derived from one specimen sequenced in a study of cytomegalovirus exposure and HLA in healthy donors (dated by TCRdb to about 2017). Library method: the immunoSEQ multiplex PCR assay. The multiplex PCR relied on a mix of 60 forward primers for TCR Vbeta segments and 13 reverse primers for TCR Jbeta segments. Here the immuneACCESS table is served through TCRdb, limited to in-frame sequences with V and J called. Missing clones are a known gap in these copies; in checked studies unresolved V genes cover under half, and the rest lacks a known reason. The sample contains some 150,000 clones, 80% to 90% of them found a single time. Together, the top ten hold around 4.5% of the sample. The specimen sequenced was PBMCs. The source is a middle-aged woman in good health and CMV-seropositive.

The genes are TRBV9 and TRBJ2-1, with 10 nucleotides matching TRBD2. V was clipped by 3 bases and J by 5 bases; unmatched bases: 8. The germline V gene has CDR1 SGDLS and CDR2 YYNGEE. The CDR3 consists of 16 residues. The chain's CDR3 is CASSGSSGGLDNEQFF. The CDR3 bases are TGTGCCAGCAGCGGCTCTAGCGGGGGCCTAGACAATGAGCAGTTCTTC.

In regard to this clone: The junction shows a germline mismatch at one end, possibly a read error. The V and J genes are TRBV19 and TRBJ1-2; 7 bases match TRBD1. Germline-derived CDR1 and CDR2 are LNHDA and SQIVND (reference sequence). This CDR3 is 13 amino acids long. Here the CDR3 DNA reads TGTGCCAGTAGTATTAGTCCCTCGACAGGGACGATCTTC. This encodes CASSISPSTGTIF.

The chain uses TRBV19 and TRBJ2-7, with 8 bases lining up with TRBD2. With 8 bases clipped from V and 4 bases from J, the junction kept 10 bases outside the gene matches. The CDR3 covers 14 residues. CDR1 and CDR2 (germline): LNHDA, SQIVND (reference sequence). DNA for the CDR3: TGTGCCAGTGGCAGTCGGGGGGGCTCATACGAGCAGTACTTC. Protein: CASGSRGGSYEQYF.

The chain couples TRBV4-2 to TRBJ2-5; D gene ambiguous. Germline-derived CDR1 and CDR2 are LGHNA and YNFKEQ. Trimming left V 4 bases short and J 5 bases short, with 14 bases between. The CDR3 extends over 14 amino acids. The CDR3 region has the DNA TGTGCCAGCAGCCCACAAACAGCTGGGGAGACCCAGTACTTC. Protein product: CASSPQTAGETQYF.

V is TRBV27 and J is TRBJ2-7; D remains ambiguous. V lost 2 bases, J lost 3 bases, and 8 bases lay in between. Germline V gives CDR1 MNHEY, CDR2 SMNVEV (reference sequence). The CDR3 sequence is 13 residues long. In DNA, the CDR3 is TGTGCCAGCAGTTTACCCCCTTACTACGAGCAGTACTTC. Translation: CASSLPPYYEQYF.

V usage is TRBV13 and J usage is TRBJ2-1, with TRBD2 matching over 9 bases. Per germline, CDR1 PRHDT and CDR2 FYEKMQ (reference sequence). The CDR3 is 18 residues long. J lost 3 bases, V lost 0 bases, and 9 bases had no gene match. CDR3 amino acids: CASSLGVGGGAYYNEQFF. The CDR3 DNA reads as TGTGCCAGCAGCTTAGGCGTCGGCGGGGGGGCGTACTACAATGAGCAGTTCTTC.

The DNA of the CDR3 is TGTGCCAGCTCGGCTTCTGCGACAGGGGGCGAGCAGTACTTC. Translating it yields CASSASATGGEQYF. The rearrangement joins TRBV18 to TRBJ2-7; 9 bases are a match to TRBD1. Germline CDR1 and CDR2: KGHSH and LQKENI. The junction had 9 bases not matched to a gene; V was cut back by 6 bases and J by 6 bases. The CDR3 is made up of 14 amino acids.

The chain has TRBV27 and TRBJ2-7; 7 bases map to TRBD2. From germline, CDR1 is MNHEY and CDR2 SMNVEV (reference sequence). V shed 4 bases, J shed 6 bases, and the junction held 6 bases outside the gene matches. The CDR3 length is 13 residues. The chain's CDR3 is CASSSRLAGEQYF. The CDR3 coding sequence is TGTGCCAGCAGTTCGAGACTAGCTGGCGAGCAGTACTTC.

This chain connects TRBV18 to TRBJ2-7, with 9 bases identical to TRBD2. The CDR3 runs to 18 residues. Trimming took 0 bases from V and 1 from J; bases not matched to a gene: 10. Germline V gene sequence: CDR1 KGHSH, CDR2 LQKENI. CDR3 DNA: TGTGCCAGCTCACCACCTAAGGTAGCGGGAGTTTGGTCCTACGAGCAGTACTTC. Its translation: CASSPPKVAGVWSYEQYF.

The rearrangement uses TRBV5-4 and TRBJ1-2; 7 bases match TRBD1. This CDR3 is built from 15 residues. J was trimmed by 8 bases and V by 2 bases; bases with no gene match: 12. Per germline, CDR1 SGHNT and CDR2 YYREEE (reference sequence). Written as DNA, the CDR3 is TGTGCCAGCAGCTTACTAGACAGGGCGTCTTCCGGCTACACCTTC. Translation gives CASSLLDRASSGYTF.

Concerning this clone itself: The junction does not match germline at one end; this may be a read error. Here the CDR3 reads CASSLWDRDSPLHF. The DNA for the CDR3 is TGTGCCAGCAGCTTATGGGACAGGGATTCACCCCTCCACTTT. This chain uses TRBV27 with TRBJ1-6, with 9 bases aligning to TRBD1. This CDR3 is 14 amino acids long. Germline assignment: CDR1 MNHEY and CDR2 SMNVEV (reference sequence).

In this sample, this clone turned up a few times. The chain employs TRBV6-5 and TRBJ1-1; D may be TRBD1 (6 bases). The germline V and J ends were trimmed by 3 bases and 8 bases, with 22 bases remaining between them. The CDR3 runs 16 residues. Germline V gene sequence: CDR1 MNHEY, CDR2 SVGAGI. The CDR3 here is CASSYFQGVGGAEAFF. CDR3 coding DNA: TGTGCCAGCAGTTATTTTCAGGGTGTCGGGGGGGCCGAAGCTTTCTTT.

With respect to this clone: The same CDR3 arises from other DNA sequences in this sample as well. This CDR3 reads CASSRDRGYEQYF. DNA of the CDR3: TGTGCCAGCTCACGGGACAGGGGCTACGAGCAGTACTTC. The chain has TRBV18 and TRBJ2-7, with 10 bases aligning to TRBD1. Germline V gene data show CDR1 as KGHSH and CDR2 as LQKENI. The CDR3 covers 13 residues. Trimming cost V 4 bases and J 3 bases; bases outside gene matches: 0.

V and J are TRBV30 and TRBJ2-7; a possible D gene is TRBD2 (5 bases). V dropped 0 bases and J dropped 7 bases, with 13 bases sitting between them. The CDR3 spans 13 residues. Germline values: CDR1 GTSNPN, CDR2 SVGIG (reference sequence). Written as DNA, the CDR3 is TGTGCCTGGAGTGTAATCGAGACGGGGGAGCAGTACTTC. Translated, it gives CAWSVIETGEQYF.

The chain joins TRBV10-1 to TRBJ1-3; D is uncertain. Germline V CDR1 and CDR2: WNHNN, SYGVQD (reference sequence). This CDR3 comprises 16 residues. The V end lost 5 bases, the J end lost 0 bases, and 14 bases lay between the germline ends. As DNA, the CDR3 is TGCGCCAGCAGTCTGGCCATCCTCAGCTCTGGAAACACCATATATTTT. Translated, it gives CASSLAILSSGNTIYF.

V gene TRBV27 combines with J gene TRBJ2-1, with 8 nucleotides matching TRBD2. The CDR3 extends over 17 amino acids. Losses at the gene ends were 3 bases for V and 1 base for J; bases not matched to a gene: 8. Germline assignment: CDR1 MNHEY and CDR2 SMNVEV (reference sequence). DNA for the CDR3: TGTGCCAGCAGTTTGGAACCGGGACTAGGTTCCTACAATGAGCAGTTCTTC. It translates to CASSLEPGLGSYNEQFF.

This clone has a handful of counts. The chain couples TRBV28 to TRBJ2-7; 7 bases are shared with TRBD2. Germline V gene sequence: CDR1 MDHEN, CDR2 SYDVKM. The CDR3 is 12 amino acids. The CDR3 DNA reads TGTGGGGCGGCGGGGGTTACCTACGAGCAGTACTTC. Translating it yields CGAAGVTYEQYF.

The chain links TRBV27 to TRBJ1-2; D possibly corresponds to TRBD1 (6 bases). Germline CDR1 MNHEY, CDR2 SMNVEV (reference sequence). This CDR3 is 15 amino acids long. V lost 7 bases to trimming and J lost 1 base, with 16 bases between them. CDR3 amino acids: CASKANRQVNYGYTF. CDR3 nucleotide sequence: TGTGCCAGCAAGGCAAACCGACAGGTTAACTATGGCTACACCTTC.

This clone has more than one count but fewer than ten. V gene TRBV9 combines with J gene TRBJ1-3; possibly TRBD1 for D (5 bases). The V gene lost 0 bases and the J gene lost 2 bases, with 15 bases spanning the gap. Germline V lookup: CDR1 SGDLS, CDR2 YYNGEE. This CDR3 is 17 amino acids long. The CDR3 loop is CASSVGPFGGAGNTIYF. The CDR3 bases are TGTGCCAGCAGCGTAGGCCCCTTCGGGGGGGCTGGAAACACCATATATTTT.

The chain uses TRBV4-1 and TRBJ1-1, with D possibly matching TRBD1 (6 bases). The germline V gene encodes CDR1 MGHRA and CDR2 YSYEKL. CDR3 length: 14 residues. Trimming shortened V by 1 base and J by 5 bases, and 11 bases separated the two germline ends. In nucleotides, the CDR3 is TGCGCCAGCAGCCAAGGCGGGGGGGCGACTGAAGCTTTCTTT. Its translation is CASSQGGGATEAFF.